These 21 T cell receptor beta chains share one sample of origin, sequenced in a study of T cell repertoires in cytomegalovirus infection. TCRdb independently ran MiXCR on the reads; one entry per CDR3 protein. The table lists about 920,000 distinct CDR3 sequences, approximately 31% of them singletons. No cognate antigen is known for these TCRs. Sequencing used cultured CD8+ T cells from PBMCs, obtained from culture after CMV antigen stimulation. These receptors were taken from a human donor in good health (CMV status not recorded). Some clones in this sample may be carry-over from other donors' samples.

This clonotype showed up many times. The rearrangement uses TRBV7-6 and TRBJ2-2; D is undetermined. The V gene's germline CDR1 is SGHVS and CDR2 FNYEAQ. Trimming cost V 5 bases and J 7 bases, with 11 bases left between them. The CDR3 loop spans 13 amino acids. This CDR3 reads CASSETARGELFF. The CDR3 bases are TGTGCCAGCAGCGAAACAGCTCGCGGGGAGCTGTTTTTT.

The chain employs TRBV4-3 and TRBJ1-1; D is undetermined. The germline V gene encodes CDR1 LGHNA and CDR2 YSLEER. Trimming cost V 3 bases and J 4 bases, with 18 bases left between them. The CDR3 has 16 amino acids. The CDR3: CASSHKFQVGATEAFF. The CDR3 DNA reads TGCGCCAGCAGCCATAAATTCCAGGTGGGCGCCACTGAAGCTTTCTTT.

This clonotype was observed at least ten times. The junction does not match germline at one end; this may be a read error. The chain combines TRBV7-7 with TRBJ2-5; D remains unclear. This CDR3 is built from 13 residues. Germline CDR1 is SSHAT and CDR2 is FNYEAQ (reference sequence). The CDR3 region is CASSLTRQETQYF. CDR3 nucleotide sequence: TGTGCTAGCAGCTTAACACGGCAAGAGACCCAGTACTTC.

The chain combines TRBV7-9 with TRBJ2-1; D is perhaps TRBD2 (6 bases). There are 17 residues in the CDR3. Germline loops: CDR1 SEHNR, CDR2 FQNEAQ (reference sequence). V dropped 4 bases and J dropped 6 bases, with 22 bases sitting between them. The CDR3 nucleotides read TGTGCCAGCAGCTCGCCCCTCCGGGACTCCCGCCCCAATGAGCAGTTCTTC. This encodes CASSSPLRDSRPNEQFF.

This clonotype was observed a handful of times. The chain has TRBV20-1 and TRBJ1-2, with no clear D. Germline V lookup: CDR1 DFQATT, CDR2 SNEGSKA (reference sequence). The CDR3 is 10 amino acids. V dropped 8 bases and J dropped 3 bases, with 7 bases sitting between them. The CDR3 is CSSWDYGYTF. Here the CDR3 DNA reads TGCAGTTCATGGGACTATGGCTACACCTTC.

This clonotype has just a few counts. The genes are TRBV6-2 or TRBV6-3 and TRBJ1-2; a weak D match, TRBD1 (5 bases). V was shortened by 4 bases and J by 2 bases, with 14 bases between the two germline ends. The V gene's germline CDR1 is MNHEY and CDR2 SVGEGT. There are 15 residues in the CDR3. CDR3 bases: TGTGCCAGCAGTTTCTTAGCCCGGGACAACTATGGCTACACCTTC. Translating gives CASSFLARDNYGYTF.

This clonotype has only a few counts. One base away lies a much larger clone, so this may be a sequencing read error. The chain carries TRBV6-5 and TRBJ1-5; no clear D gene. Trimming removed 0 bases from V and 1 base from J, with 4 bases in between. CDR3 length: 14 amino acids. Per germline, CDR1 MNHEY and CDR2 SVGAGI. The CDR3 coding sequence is TGTGCCAGCAGTTACTCTTGGAGCAATCAGCCCCAGCATTTT. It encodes CASSYSWSNQPQHF.

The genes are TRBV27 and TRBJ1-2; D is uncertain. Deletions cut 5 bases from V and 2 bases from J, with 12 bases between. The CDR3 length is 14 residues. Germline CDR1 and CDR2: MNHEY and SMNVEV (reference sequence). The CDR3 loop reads CASSPLGSNYGYTF. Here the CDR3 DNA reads TGTGCCAGCAGTCCCCTTGGTTCGAACTATGGCTACACCTTC.

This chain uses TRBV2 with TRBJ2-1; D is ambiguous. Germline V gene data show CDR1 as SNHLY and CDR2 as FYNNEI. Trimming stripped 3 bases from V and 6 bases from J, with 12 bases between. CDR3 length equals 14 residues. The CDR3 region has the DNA TGTGCCAGCAGTGACGGGCAGGTCAGCAATGAGCAGTTCTTC. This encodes CASSDGQVSNEQFF. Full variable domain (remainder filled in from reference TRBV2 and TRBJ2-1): EPEVTQTPSHQVTQMGQEVILRCVPISNHLYFYWYRQILGQKVEFLVSFYNNEISEKSEIFDDQFSVERPDGSNFTLKIRSTKLEDSAMYFCASSDGQVSNEQFFGPGTRLTVL.

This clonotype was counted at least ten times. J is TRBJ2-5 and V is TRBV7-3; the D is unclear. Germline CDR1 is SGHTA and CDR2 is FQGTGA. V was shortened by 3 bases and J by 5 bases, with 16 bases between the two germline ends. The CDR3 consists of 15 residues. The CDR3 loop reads CASSFNVLEWETQYF. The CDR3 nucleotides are TGTGCCAGCAGCTTTAACGTACTCGAATGGGAGACCCAGTACTTC.

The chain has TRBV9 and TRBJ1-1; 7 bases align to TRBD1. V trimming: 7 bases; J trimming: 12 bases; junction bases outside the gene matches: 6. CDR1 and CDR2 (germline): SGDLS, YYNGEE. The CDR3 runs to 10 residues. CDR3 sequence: CASAGTDTFF. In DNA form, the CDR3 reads TGTGCCAGCGCCGGGACAGATACTTTCTTT.

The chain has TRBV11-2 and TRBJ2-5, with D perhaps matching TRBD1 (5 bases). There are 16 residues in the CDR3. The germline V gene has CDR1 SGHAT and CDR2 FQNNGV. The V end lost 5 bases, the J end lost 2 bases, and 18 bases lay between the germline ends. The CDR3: CASSGTMVRTQETQYF. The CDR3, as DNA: TGTGCCAGCAGCGGAACGATGGTTCGGACACAAGAGACCCAGTACTTC.

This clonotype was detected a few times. CDR3 region: CASRPGERVGNEQFF. The DNA of the CDR3 is TGTGCCAGCAGACCCGGAGAAAGGGTTGGCAATGAGCAGTTCTTC. The chain recombines TRBV7-6 with TRBJ2-1; D is ambiguous. V was cut by 6 bases and J by 6 bases, with 18 bases left in between. Germline V CDR1 and CDR2: SGHVS, FNYEAQ. This CDR3 region has 15 residues.

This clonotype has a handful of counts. The CDR3 sequence is CASSRDTRYEQYF. For the CDR3, the DNA is TGTGCCAGCAGTCGGGACACTAGATACGAGCAGTACTTC. The rearrangement uses TRBV27 and TRBJ2-7, with TRBD1 as a possible D gene (6 bases). The CDR3 length is 13 residues. Per germline, CDR1 MNHEY and CDR2 SMNVEV (reference sequence). V gave up 5 bases and J gave up 4 bases, with 12 bases separating them.

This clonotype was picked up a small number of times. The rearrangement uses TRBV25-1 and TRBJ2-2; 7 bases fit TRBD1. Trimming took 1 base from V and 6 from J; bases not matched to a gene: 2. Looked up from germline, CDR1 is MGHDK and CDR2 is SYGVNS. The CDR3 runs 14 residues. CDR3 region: CASSEWQGAGELFF. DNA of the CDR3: TGTGCCAGCAGTGAATGGCAGGGGGCCGGGGAGCTGTTTTTT.

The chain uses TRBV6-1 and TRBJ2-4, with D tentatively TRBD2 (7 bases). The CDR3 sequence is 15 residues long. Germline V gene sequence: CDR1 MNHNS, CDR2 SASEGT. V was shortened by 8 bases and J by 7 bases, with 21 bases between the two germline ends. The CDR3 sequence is CASRGVRDTWNIQYF. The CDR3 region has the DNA TGTGCCAGCCGGGGGGTGCGGGACACATGGAACATTCAGTACTTC.

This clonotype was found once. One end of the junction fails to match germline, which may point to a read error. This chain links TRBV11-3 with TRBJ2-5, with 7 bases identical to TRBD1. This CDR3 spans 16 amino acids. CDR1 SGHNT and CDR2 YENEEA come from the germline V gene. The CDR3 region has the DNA TGTGTCAGCAGCCTAAGGACAGGCCCCGACCAAGAGACCCAGTACTTC. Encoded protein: CVSSLRTGPDQETQYF.

The CDR3 DNA reads TGTGCCAGCAGTTCGGACAGGCGAGCAAAATTTTTGTATGGCTACACCTTC. It encodes CASSSDRRAKFLYGYTF. The genes are TRBV6-5 and TRBJ1-2; 7 bases are a match to TRBD1. Losses at the gene ends were 4 bases for V and 5 bases for J; bases not matched to a gene: 16. The CDR3 is made up of 17 amino acids. Germline V lookup: CDR1 MNHEY, CDR2 SVGAGI.

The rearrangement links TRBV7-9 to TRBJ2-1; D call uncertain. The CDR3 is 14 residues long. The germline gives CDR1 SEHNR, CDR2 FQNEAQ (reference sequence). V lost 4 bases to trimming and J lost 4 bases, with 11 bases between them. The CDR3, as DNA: TGTGCCAGCAGCTCCCCGGTCCGGTACAATGAGCAGTTCTTC. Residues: CASSSPVRYNEQFF. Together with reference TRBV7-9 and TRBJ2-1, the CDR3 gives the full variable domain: DTGVSQNPRHKITKRGQNVTFRCDPISEHNRLYWYRQTLGQGPEFLTYFQNEAQLEKSRLLSDRFSAERPKGSFSTLEIQRTEQGDSAMYLCASSSPVRYNEQFFGPGTRLTVL.

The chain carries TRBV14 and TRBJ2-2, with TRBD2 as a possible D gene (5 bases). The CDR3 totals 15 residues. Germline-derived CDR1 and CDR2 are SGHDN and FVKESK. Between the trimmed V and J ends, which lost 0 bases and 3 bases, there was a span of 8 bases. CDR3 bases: TGTGCCAGCAGCCAAGATAGAGCGGACACCGGGGAGCTGTTTTTT. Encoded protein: CASSQDRADTGELFF. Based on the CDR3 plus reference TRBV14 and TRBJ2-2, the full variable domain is EAGVTQFPSHSVIEKGQTVTLRCDPISGHDNLYWYRRVMGKEIKFLLHFVKESKQDESGMPNNRFLAERTGGTYSTLKVQPAELEDSGVYFCASSQDRADTGELFFGEGSRLTVL.

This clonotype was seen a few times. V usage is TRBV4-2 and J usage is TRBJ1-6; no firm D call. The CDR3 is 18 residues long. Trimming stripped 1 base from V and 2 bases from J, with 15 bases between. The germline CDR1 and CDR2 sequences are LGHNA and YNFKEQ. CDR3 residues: CASSQVVGPGAYNSPLHF. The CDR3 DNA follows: TGTGCCAGCAGCCAAGTTGTGGGCCCCGGGGCCTATAATTCACCCCTCCACTTT.